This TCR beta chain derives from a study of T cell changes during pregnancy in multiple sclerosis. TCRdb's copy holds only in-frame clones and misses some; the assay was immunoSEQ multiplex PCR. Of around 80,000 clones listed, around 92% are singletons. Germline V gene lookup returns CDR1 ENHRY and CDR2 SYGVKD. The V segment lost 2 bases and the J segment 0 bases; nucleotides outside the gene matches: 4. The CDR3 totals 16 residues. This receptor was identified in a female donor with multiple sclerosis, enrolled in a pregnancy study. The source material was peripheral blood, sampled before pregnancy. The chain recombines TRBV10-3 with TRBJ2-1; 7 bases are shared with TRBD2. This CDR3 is CAISEDSGYSYNEQFF. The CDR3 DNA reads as TGTGCCATCAGTGAGGATAGCGGGTACTCCTACAATGAGCAGTTCTTC.